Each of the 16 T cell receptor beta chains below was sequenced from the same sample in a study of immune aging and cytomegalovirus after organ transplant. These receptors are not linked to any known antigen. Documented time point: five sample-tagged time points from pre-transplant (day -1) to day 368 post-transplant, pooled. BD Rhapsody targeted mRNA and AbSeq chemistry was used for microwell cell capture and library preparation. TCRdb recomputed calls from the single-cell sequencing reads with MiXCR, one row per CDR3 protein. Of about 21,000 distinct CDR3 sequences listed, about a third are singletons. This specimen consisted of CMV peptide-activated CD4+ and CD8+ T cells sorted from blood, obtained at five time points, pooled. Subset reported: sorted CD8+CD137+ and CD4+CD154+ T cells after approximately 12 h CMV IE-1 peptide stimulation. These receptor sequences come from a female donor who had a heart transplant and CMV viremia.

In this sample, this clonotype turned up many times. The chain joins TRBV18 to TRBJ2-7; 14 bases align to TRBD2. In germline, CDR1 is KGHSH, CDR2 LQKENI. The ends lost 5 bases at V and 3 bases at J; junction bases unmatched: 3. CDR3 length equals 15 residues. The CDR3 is CASSGGTSGSYEQYF. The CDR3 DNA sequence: TGTGCCAGCTCAGGCGGGACTAGCGGGAGCTACGAGCAGTACTTC. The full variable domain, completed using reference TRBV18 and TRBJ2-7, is NAGVMQNPRHLVRRRGQEARLRCSPMKGHSHVYWYRQLPEEGLKFMVYLQKENIIDESGMPKERFSAEFPKEGPSILRIQQVVRGDSAAYFCASSGGTSGSYEQYFGPGTRLTVT.

The CDR3 nucleotides are TGCGCCAGCAGCCAAGCGGGACTTCTTACGGAGACCCAGTACTTC. Protein: CASSQAGLLTETQYF. This chain joins TRBV4-1 and TRBJ2-5, with D possibly TRBD2 on 6 matching bases. The CDR3 sequence is 15 residues long. V was trimmed by 1 base and J by 5 bases, leaving 14 bases between them. Per the germline V gene, CDR1 is MGHRA and CDR2 is YSYEKL.

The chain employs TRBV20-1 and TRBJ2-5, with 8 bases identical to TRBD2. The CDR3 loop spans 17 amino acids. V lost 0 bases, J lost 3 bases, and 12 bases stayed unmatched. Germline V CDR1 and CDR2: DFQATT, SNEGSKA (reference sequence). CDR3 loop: CSARDLTASGREETQYF. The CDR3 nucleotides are TGCAGTGCTAGAGATCTTACGGCTAGCGGGCGCGAAGAGACCCAGTACTTC.

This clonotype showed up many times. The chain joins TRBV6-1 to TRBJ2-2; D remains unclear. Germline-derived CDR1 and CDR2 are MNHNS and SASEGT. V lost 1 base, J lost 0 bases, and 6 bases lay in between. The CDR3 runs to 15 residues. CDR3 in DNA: TGTGCCAGCAGTGAAGACACATCGAACACCGGGGAGCTGTTTTTT. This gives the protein CASSEDTSNTGELFF.

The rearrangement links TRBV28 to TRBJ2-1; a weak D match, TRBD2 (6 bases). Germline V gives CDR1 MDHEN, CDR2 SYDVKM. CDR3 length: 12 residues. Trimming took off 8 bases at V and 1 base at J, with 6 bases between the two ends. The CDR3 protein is CASRGSYNEQFF. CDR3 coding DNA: TGTGCCAGCCGGGGGTCCTACAATGAGCAGTTCTTC.

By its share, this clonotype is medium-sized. The CDR3 DNA reads TGTGCCAGCAGCCCTAGGACAGCGACGAACACCGGGGAGCTGTTTTTT. The encoded protein is CASSPRTATNTGELFF. V usage is TRBV5-6 and J usage is TRBJ2-2, with D perhaps matching TRBD1 (6 bases). V was pared by 4 bases and J by 0 bases, with 13 bases between. Germline V gives CDR1 SGHDT, CDR2 YYEEEE. CDR3 length equals 16 residues.

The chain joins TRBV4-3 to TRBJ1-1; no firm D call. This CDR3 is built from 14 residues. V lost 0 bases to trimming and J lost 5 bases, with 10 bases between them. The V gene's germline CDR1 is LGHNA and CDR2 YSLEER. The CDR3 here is CASSQDYLGTEAFF. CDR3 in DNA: TGCGCCAGCAGCCAAGATTACCTCGGGACTGAAGCTTTCTTT.

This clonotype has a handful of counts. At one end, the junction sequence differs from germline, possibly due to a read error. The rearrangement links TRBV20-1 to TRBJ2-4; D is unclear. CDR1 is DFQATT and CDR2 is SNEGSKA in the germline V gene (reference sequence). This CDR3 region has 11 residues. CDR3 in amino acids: CGASGLNIQYF. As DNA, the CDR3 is TGCGGTGCTAGTGGGCTGAACATTCAGTACTTC.

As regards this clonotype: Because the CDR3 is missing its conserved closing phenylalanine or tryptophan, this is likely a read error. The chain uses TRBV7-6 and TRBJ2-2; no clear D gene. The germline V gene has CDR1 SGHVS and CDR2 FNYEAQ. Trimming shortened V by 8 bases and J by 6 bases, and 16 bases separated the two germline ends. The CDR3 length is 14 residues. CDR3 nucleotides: TGTGCCAGCGGCCCCCCGAGTCGGGCCGGGGAGCTGTTTTTA. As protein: CASGPPSRAGELFL.

CDR3 nucleotides: TGTGCCAGCAGTCGGGACAGGTCCTATCAGCCCCAGCATTTT. It specifies CASSRDRSYQPQHF. This sequence joins TRBV12-3 or TRBV12-4 and TRBJ1-5; 8 bases fit TRBD1. There are 14 residues in the CDR3. The trim removed 5 bases at V and 5 bases at J, leaving 5 bases unmatched.

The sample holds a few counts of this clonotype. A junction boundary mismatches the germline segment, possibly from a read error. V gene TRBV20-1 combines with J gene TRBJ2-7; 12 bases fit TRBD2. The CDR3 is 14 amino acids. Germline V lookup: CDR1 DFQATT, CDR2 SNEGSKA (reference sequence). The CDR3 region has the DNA TGCAATGCTAGTGCTAGCGGGAGGGCCGGCGGGCAGTACTTC. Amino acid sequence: CNASASGRAGGQYF.

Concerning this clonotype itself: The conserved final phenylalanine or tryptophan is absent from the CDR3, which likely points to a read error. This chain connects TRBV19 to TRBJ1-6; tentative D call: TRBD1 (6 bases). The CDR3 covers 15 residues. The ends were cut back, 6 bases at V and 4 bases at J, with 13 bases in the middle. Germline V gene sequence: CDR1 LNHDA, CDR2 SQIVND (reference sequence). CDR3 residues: CASSPGHQYNSPLHL. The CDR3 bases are TGTGCCAGTAGCCCGGGACACCAATATAATTCACCCCTCCACCTT.

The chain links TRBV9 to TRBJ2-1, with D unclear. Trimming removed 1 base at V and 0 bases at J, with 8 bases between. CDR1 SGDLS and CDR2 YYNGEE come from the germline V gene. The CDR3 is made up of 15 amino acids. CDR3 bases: TGTGCCAGCAGCGTACGGTCGGGCTCCTACAATGAGCAGTTCTTC. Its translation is CASSVRSGSYNEQFF.

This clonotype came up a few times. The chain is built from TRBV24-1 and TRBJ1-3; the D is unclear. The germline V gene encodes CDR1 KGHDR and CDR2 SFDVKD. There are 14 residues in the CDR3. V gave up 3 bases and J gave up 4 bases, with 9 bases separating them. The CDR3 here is CATSDAASGNTIYF. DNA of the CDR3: TGTGCCACCAGTGATGCGGCCAGCGGAAACACCATATATTTT.

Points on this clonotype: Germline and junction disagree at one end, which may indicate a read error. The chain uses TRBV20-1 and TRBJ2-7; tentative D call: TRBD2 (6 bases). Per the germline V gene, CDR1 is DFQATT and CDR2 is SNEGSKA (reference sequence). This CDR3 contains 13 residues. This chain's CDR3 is CSTRDRNSGKQYF. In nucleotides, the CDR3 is TGCAGTACTAGAGATCGGAATAGCGGAAAGCAGTACTTC.

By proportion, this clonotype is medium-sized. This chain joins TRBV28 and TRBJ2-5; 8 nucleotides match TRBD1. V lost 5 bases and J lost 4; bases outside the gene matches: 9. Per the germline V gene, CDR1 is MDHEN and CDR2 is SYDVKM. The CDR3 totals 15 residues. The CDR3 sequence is CASSPGRGLRETQYF. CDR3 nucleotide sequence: TGTGCCAGCAGTCCCGGCAGGGGGCTAAGAGAGACCCAGTACTTC.